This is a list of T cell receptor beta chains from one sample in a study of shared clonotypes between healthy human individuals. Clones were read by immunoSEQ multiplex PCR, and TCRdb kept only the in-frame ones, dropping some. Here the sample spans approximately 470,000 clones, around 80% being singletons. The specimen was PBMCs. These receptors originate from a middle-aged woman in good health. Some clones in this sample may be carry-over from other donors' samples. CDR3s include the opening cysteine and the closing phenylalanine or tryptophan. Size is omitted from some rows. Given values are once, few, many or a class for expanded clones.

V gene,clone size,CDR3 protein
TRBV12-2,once,CASRKRQTVGNTIYF
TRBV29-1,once,CSVERGFEQYF
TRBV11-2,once,CASSDRSSNQPQHF
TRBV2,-,CASSESVPNEKLFF
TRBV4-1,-,CASSQANSDTQYF
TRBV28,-,CASSLQPGNTIYF
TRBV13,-,CASSLDRYEQYF
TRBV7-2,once,CASSPQTGTGEQYF
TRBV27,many,CASSRPSGHYSNQPQHF
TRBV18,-,CASSQGWDTEAFF
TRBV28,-,CATTRGVGEQYF
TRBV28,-,CASSSLGTWMRANTGELFF
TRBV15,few,CATSPGTGDFQETQYF
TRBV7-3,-,CASSQEGELFF
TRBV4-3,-,CASSPRRSTDTQYF
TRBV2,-,CASSGGTGGNQPQHF
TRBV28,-,CASSLTLAAFSSTDTQYF
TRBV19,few,CASKVGWGTGVGAFF
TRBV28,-,CASSLFAAEQYF
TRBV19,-,CASSIVGDGYTF
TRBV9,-,CASSVASGRTDTQYF
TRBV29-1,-,CSVTVGGGSAKGTQYF
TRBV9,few,CASSPTAPWTTEAFF
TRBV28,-,CASSATGPDTQYF
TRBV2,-,CASSNTGGDYGYTF
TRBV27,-,CASSPDRVMYEQYF
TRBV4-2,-,CASSQDLLQVGPSQPQHF
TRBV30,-,CAWSVGPIRPQHF
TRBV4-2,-,CASSQGSSEVNEQFF
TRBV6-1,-,CASSEGGAAYEQYF
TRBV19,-,CASSRDRGTYNEQFF
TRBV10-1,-,CASTAGASTGELFF
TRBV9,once,CASSVEIDGRVGFEQYF
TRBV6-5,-,CASSSRTGTGSVDF
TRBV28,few,CASSLVGPTVGTQYF
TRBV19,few,CASRQGPGVWEQFF
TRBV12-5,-,CASGSQREGPNEQFF
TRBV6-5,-,CASKPPGTSGGYTF
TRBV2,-,CASRIGLADFYEQYF
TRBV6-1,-,CASSTPGRSEQFF
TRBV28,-,CASGSHSYNEQFF
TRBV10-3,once,CATGTSGSALSSYEQYF
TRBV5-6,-,CASSLAKRAGTDTQYF